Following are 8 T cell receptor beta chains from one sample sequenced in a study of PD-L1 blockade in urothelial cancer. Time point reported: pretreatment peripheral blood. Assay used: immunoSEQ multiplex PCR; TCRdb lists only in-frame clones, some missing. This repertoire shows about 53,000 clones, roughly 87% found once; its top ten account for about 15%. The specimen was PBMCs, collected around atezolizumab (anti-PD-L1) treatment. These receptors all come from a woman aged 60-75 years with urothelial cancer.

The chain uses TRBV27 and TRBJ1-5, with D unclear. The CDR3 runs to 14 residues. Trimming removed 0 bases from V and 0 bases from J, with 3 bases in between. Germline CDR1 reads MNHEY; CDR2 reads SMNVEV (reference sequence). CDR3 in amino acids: CASSLSGSNQPQHF. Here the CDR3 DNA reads TGTGCCAGCAGTTTATCCGGTAGCAATCAGCCCCAGCATTTT.

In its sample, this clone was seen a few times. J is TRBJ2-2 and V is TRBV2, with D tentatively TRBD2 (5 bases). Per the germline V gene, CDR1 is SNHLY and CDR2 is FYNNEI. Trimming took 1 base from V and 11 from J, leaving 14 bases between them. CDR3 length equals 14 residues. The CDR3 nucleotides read TGTGCCAGCAGTGAAGAGGAGACTATGAGCGAGCTGTTTTTT. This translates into CASSEEETMSELFF.

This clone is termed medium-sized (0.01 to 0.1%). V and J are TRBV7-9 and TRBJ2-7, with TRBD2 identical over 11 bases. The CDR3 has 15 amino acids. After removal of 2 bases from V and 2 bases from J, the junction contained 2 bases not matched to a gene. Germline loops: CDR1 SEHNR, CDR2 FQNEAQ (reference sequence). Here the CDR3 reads CASSLISGRAYEQYF. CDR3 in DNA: TGTGCCAGCAGCTTAATTAGCGGGAGGGCCTACGAGCAGTACTTC.

Here the CDR3 DNA reads TGTGCCAGTAAAGGAGGCCCCCTCGGCTATGGCTACACCTTC. The encoded protein is CASKGGPLGYGYTF. The genes are TRBV19 and TRBJ1-2, with D hard to call. There are 14 residues in the CDR3. Germline CDR1 reads LNHDA; CDR2 reads SQIVND (reference sequence). V dropped 7 bases and J dropped 4 bases, with 16 bases sitting between them.

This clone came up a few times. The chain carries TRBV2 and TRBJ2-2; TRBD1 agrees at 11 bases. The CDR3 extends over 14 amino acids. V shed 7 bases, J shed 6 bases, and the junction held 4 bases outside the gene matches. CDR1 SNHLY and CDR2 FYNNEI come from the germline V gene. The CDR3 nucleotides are TGTGCCAGCATAAGGACAGGGGGCCCCGGGGAGCTGTTTTTT. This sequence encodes CASIRTGGPGELFF.

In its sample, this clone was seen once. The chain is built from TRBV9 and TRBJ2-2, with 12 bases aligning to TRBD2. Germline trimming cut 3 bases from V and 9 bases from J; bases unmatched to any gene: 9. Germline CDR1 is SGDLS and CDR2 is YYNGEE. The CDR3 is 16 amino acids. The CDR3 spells CASSETSGGPGRELFF. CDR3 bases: TGTGCCAGCAGCGAGACTAGCGGGGGTCCGGGGAGGGAGCTGTTTTTT.

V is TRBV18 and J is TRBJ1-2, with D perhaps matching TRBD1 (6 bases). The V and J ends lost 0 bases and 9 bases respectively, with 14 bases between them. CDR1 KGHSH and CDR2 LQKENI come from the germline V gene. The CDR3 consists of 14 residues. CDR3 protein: CASSPPAGARRYTF. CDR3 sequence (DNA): TGTGCCAGCTCACCACCGGCGGGGGCGAGACGCTACACCTTC.

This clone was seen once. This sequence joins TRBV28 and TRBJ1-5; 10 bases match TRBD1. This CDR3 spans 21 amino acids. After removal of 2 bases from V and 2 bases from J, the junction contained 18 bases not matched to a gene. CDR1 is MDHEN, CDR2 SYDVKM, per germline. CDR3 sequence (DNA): TGTGCCAGCAGTTTAATTTTCGAACGGGACAGGGGCTCGTTAGGCAATCAGCCCCAGCATTTT. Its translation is CASSLIFERDRGSLGNQPQHF.